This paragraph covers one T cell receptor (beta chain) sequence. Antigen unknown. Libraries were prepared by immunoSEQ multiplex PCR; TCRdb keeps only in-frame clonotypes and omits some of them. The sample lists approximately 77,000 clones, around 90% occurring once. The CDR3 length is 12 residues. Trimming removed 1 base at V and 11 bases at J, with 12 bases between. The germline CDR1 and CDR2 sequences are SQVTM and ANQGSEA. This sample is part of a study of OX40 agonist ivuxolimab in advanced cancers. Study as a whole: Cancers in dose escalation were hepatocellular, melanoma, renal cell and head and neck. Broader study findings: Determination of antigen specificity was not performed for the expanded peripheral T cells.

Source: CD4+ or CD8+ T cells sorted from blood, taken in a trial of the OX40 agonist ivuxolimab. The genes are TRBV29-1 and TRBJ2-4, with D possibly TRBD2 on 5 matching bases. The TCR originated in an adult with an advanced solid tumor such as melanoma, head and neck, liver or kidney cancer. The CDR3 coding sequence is TGCAGCGTTGAAGGAGCGGTGTCGGTTCAGTACTTC. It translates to CSVEGAVSVQYF.